This T cell receptor beta chain originates from a study of vaccination and CD4 T cells after COVID-19. The overall study: Median draw time for post-COVID samples was 85 to 110 days post-diagnosis (range 35 to 161). Points from the study as a whole: Convalescent patients' vaccine-specific clones were spike mono-reactive in 304 of 307 cases.

CDR3 length: 15 amino acids. V was clipped by 4 bases and J by 6 bases; unmatched bases: 5. Researchers used the Oncomine TCR Beta short-read assay to sequence DNA from cultured CD4+ T cells. The authors extracted genomic DNA from cultured CD4+ T cells. TCRdb redid the calling of the PCR reads with MiXCR, one entry per CDR3 protein. This table has around 15,000 distinct CDR3 sequences, 26% appearing once. Treatment: roughly 11-day PBMC culture with coronavirus spike peptide pools or control peptides (ViraFEST assay). This clonotype occurred a few times. The antigen is undetermined. The V call is TRBV12-3 or TRBV12-4, the J call TRBJ2-3; 12 bases align to TRBD2. What was sequenced was cultured CD4+ T cells from blood. The TCR comes from a human donor with COVID-19. The CDR3: CASSSRTSGEDTQYF. As DNA, the CDR3 is TGTGCCAGCAGTTCTAGGACTAGCGGGGAGGATACGCAGTATTTT.